These 8 T cell receptor beta chains share one sample of origin, sequenced in a study of blood T cell repertoires in COVID-19. Produced via immunoSEQ multiplex PCR; TCRdb's table is partial and in-frame only. The table has some 370,000 clones, 90% seen once. The sample comprised peripheral blood. The receptors originated from a man aged 18 to 30 with active or convalescent COVID-19.

This chain connects TRBV7-9 to TRBJ1-2; D gene ambiguous. This CDR3 is built from 10 residues. Germline assignment: CDR1 SEHNR and CDR2 FQNEAQ (reference sequence). V was clipped by 11 bases and J by 5 bases, with 9 bases between them. CDR3 nucleotide sequence: TGTGCCCTCGGGGATTATGGCTACACCTTC. It translates to CALGDYGYTF.

J is TRBJ2-7 and V is TRBV6-5; 7 nucleotides match TRBD2. Losses at the gene ends were 5 bases for V and 0 bases for J; bases not matched to a gene: 4. Germline CDR1 and CDR2: MNHEY and SVGAGI. The CDR3 loop spans 14 amino acids. CDR3 coding DNA: TGTGCCAGCAGTCCCCGGGACTACTCCTACGAGCAGTACTTC. Translated, it gives CASSPRDYSYEQYF.

The chain recombines TRBV3-1 (or the pseudogene TRBV3-2) with TRBJ2-3, with D perhaps matching TRBD2 (6 bases). Between the trimmed V and J ends, which lost 1 base and 11 bases, there was a span of 16 bases. The germline gives CDR1 LGHDT, CDR2 YNNKEL (reference sequence). The CDR3 spans 14 residues. The CDR3 nucleotides read TGTGCCAGCAGCCAAGGGGCTAGCGCGGTGAGGCAGTATTTT. Translating gives CASSQGASAVRQYF.

The V call is TRBV29-1, the J call TRBJ1-1, with D possibly being TRBD1 (6 bases). Germline values: CDR1 SQVTM, CDR2 ANQGSEA. V was cut by 7 bases and J by 5 bases, with 11 bases left in between. The CDR3 loop spans 11 amino acids. The CDR3 nucleotides are TGCAGCGAAACTACAGGGACTGAAGCTTTCTTT. Its protein is CSETTGTEAFF.

V and J are TRBV6-5 and TRBJ2-7, with 9 nucleotides matching TRBD1. Germline V gene data show CDR1 as MNHEY and CDR2 as SVGAGI. V shed 7 bases, J shed 6 bases, and the junction held 10 bases outside the gene matches. The CDR3 is 14 residues long. The CDR3 loop reads CASKLLQGAGEQYF. In DNA, the CDR3 is TGTGCCAGCAAACTACTACAGGGGGCGGGCGAGCAGTACTTC.

The chain joins TRBV5-1 to TRBJ1-3, with D unclear. The germline V and J ends were trimmed by 0 bases and 0 bases, with 4 bases remaining between them. The CDR3 runs 14 residues. Germline V gene data show CDR1 as SGHRS and CDR2 as YFSETQ. CDR3 in DNA: TGCGCCAGCAGCTTGGACACCTCTGGAAACACCATATATTTT. It encodes CASSLDTSGNTIYF.

This rearrangement joins TRBV5-6 to TRBJ1-1; D possibly corresponds to TRBD1 (6 bases). CDR1 SGHDT and CDR2 YYEEEE come from the germline V gene. Trimming took 6 bases from V and 6 from J, leaving 21 bases between them. This CDR3 region has 15 residues. The CDR3 DNA follows: TGTGCCAGCACCTACCTATTCCAGGGACATGCTGAAGCTTTCTTT. Residues: CASTYLFQGHAEAFF.

The chain is built from TRBV5-5 and TRBJ2-5, with 9 nucleotides matching TRBD1. Trimming cost V 4 bases and J 5 bases; bases outside gene matches: 9. CDR1 is SGHKS and CDR2 is YYEKEE in the germline V gene (reference sequence). The CDR3 length is 15 residues. The CDR3 is CASSDRDRVQETQYF. CDR3 in DNA: TGTGCCAGCAGCGACCGGGACAGGGTCCAGGAGACCCAGTACTTC.